This TCR beta chain came from a study of identical twins. The study, taken as a whole, reports: Cord blood beta clonotypes that were abundant carried fewer insertions, and memory repertoires showed no such trend.

No donor was unhealthy or non-Caucasian. The table lists this clonotype with a few counts. The antigen is undetermined. The CDR3 covers 19 residues. The trim removed 5 bases at V and 4 bases at J, leaving 18 bases unmatched. Per germline, CDR1 LGHNA and CDR2 YNFKEQ. A universal primer site was created by template switching, with the cDNA bearing unique molecular identifiers. TCRdb fed the 5' RACE reads into MiXCR, producing one record per CDR3 protein. The sample records 450,000 to 600,000 distinct CDR3 sequences, about a fifth being singletons. These same records also appear under a second study, on yellow fever vaccine responses in identical twins.

Sequencing input: CD4+ T cells sorted from blood. The V gene is TRBV4-2, the J gene TRBJ2-7; 12 bases map to TRBD1. The TCR was taken from a woman aged 18-35 years in good health. Here the CDR3 reads CASSRSGTGGDGVGYEQYF. CDR3 sequence (DNA): TGTGCCAGCAGCAGATCCGGGACAGGGGGCGACGGGGTCGGGTACGAGCAGTACTTC.